What follows is one T cell receptor (beta chain) and its context. Its antigen is undetermined. Assay used: immunoSEQ multiplex PCR; TCRdb lists only in-frame clones, some missing. There are more than 80,000 clones in the sample; about 89% occur only once, and 1.5% to 2% lies in the top ten. The data derive from a study of OX40 agonist ivuxolimab in advanced cancers. Study-wide background: One patient with hepatocellular carcinoma and two with cutaneous melanoma, three in all, had partial responses.

Study-level points and caveats: CD8+ T cells showed, on average, more clonal expansion than CD4+ cells.

The sequence was collected from an adult with an advanced solid tumor such as melanoma, head and neck, liver or kidney cancer. Here the sequenced sample was CD4+ or CD8+ T cells sorted from blood, taken in a trial of the OX40 agonist ivuxolimab.

This CDR3 is CASSLSQGNTGELFF. CDR3 in DNA: TGCGCCAGCAGCTTGAGTCAGGGGAACACCGGGGAGCTGTTTTTT. The chain combines TRBV5-1 with TRBJ2-2; maybe TRBD1 (5 bases). The CDR3 covers 15 residues. The V end was cut by 1 base, the J end by 1 base, with 8 bases between. The V gene's germline CDR1 is SGHRS and CDR2 YFSETQ.